This T cell receptor beta chain was recorded in a study of neurological immune-mediated disorders. This clonotype was recorded many times. Its antigen is undetermined. Time point here: longitudinal time-point 2. Study results and limitations: The greatest degree of TCR clonal expansion was observed in HTLV-1-associated myelopathy, with the lowest in multiple sclerosis, below that of healthy controls. One cluster of related CDR3 sequences contained, by phylogenetic grouping, the repertoires of 18 of 34 multiple sclerosis patients and formed a possible signature.

TCRdb independently ran MiXCR on the 5' RACE reads; one entry per CDR3 protein. The sample has tens of thousands of distinct CDR3 sequences; 5.8% are singletons. CDR1 is SEHNR and CDR2 is FQNEAQ in the germline V gene (reference sequence). Trimming cost V 5 bases and J 3 bases, with 6 bases left between them. CDR3 length: 12 residues. The TCR originated in a woman between 55 and 75 years old with multiple sclerosis. This chain connects TRBV7-9 to TRBJ2-3; D is uncertain. The sequenced material came from PBMCs. CDR3 bases: TGTGCCAGCAGCGAACGGACAGATACGCAGTATTTT. Encoded protein: CASSERTDTQYF.